This TCR beta chain comes out of a study of T cell responses to AZD1222 COVID-19 vaccine. Study-level information: Analysis merged second doses at about 4 or about 12 weeks.

Sequenced by immunoSEQ multiplex PCR; TCRdb stores in-frame clones only, minus some. The data contain some 160,000 clones, approximately 90% of them singletons. V dropped 5 bases and J dropped 8 bases, with 12 bases sitting between them. The CDR3 length is 12 residues. Germline V CDR1 and CDR2: LNHDA, SQIVND (reference sequence). The chain is built from TRBV19 and TRBJ1-2, with no clear D. This TCR was recovered from an adult in good health. The sample in question was peripheral blood, obtained on day 0 of AZD1222 vaccination. In DNA, the CDR3 is TGTGCCAGTAGTCACCGATATAAGGGCTACACCTTC. This translates into CASSHRYKGYTF.